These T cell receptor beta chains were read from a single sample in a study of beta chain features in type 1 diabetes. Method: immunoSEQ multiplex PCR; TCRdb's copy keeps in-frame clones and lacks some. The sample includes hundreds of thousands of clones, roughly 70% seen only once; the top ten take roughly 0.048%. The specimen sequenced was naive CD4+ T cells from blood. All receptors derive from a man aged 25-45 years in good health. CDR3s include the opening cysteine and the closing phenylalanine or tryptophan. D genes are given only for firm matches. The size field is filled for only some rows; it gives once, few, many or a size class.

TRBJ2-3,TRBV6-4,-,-,CASSGGGARGTDTQYF,TGTGCCAGCAGTGGAGGGGGGGCCCGGGGCACAGATACGCAGTATTTT
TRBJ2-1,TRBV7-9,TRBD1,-,CASSPQGTGAFGEQFF,TGTGCCAGCAGCCCTCAGGGGACAGGGGCCTTTGGTGAGCAGTTCTTC
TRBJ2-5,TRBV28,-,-,CASSLSGDRVQTQYF,TGTGCCAGCAGTTTATCTGGGGATCGAGTGCAGACCCAGTACTTC
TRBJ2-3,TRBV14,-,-,CASSQERASDTQYF,TGTGCCAGCAGCCAAGAACGCGCCTCAGATACGCAGTATTTT
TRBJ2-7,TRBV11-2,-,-,CASSLGLGPYEQYF,TGTGCCAGCAGCTTAGGCCTGGGACCTTACGAGCAGTACTTC
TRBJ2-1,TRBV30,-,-,CAWSRGFPGSYNEQFF,TGTGCCTGGAGTCGAGGTTTCCCAGGCTCCTACAATGAGCAGTTCTTC
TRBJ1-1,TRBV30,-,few,CAWVRTGSKTLNTEAFF,TGTGCCTGGGTCCGCACGGGGTCTAAGACTTTGAACACTGAAGCTTTCTTT
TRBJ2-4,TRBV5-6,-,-,CASSLLATKNIQYF,TGTGCCAGCAGCTTGCTAGCGACCAAAAACATTCAGTACTTC
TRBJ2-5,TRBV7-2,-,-,CASSLTQETQYF,TGTGCCAGCAGCTTGACCCAAGAGACCCAGTACTTC
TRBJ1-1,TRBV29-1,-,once,CSVGSLTEAFF,TGCAGCGTTGGAAGCCTCACTGAAGCTTTCTTT
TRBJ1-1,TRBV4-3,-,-,CASSRTARTEAFF,TGCGCCAGCAGCCGGACAGCCAGGACTGAAGCTTTCTTT
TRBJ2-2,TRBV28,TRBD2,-,CASTRTSGSTGELFF,TGTGCCAGCACAAGGACTAGCGGGAGCACCGGGGAGCTGTTTTTT
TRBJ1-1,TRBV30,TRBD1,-,CAWSRDRLGTEAFF,TGTGCCTGGAGTAGGGACAGGTTGGGCACTGAAGCTTTCTTT
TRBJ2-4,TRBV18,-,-,CASSPRGDTKNIQYF,TGTGCCAGCTCACCACGAGGTGATACCAAAAACATTCAGTACTTC
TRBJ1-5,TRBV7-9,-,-,CASSLVGQPQHF,TGTGCCAGCAGCTTAGTTGGTCAGCCCCAGCATTTT
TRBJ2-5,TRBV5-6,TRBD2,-,CASSLRGGKETQYF,TGTGCCAGCAGCTTGCGGGGGGGCAAAGAGACCCAGTACTTC
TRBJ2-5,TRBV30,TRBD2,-,CATRPASGIFGETQYF,TGTGCCACCCGCCCGGCTAGCGGGATCTTCGGGGAGACCCAGTACTTC
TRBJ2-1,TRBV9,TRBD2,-,CASSVASGIAYNEQFF,TGTGCCAGCAGCGTAGCTAGCGGGATTGCCTACAATGAGCAGTTCTTC
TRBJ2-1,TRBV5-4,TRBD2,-,CASRRGLAALEEHNEQFF,TGTGCCAGCAGGCGGGGACTAGCGGCCCTCGAAGAACACAATGAGCAGTTCTTC
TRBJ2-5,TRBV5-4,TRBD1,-,CASSATGQGQETQYF,TGTGCCAGCAGCGCCACAGGACAGGGCCAAGAGACCCAGTACTTC
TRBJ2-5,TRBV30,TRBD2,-,CAWTKRTRVGETQYF,TGTGCCTGGACCAAGAGGACTAGGGTGGGAGAGACCCAGTACTTC
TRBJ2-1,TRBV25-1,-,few,CASSGPRWNEQFF,TGTGCCAGCAGTGGACCCCGGTGGAATGAGCAGTTCTTC
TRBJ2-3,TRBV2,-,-,CASNPLGDTQYF,TGTGCCAGCAATCCCCTAGGGGATACGCAGTATTTT
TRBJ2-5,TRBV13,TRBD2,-,CASSPSLAGDQETQYF,TGTGCCAGCAGCCCAAGTCTAGCGGGAGACCAAGAGACCCAGTACTTC
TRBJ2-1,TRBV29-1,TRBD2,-,CSGTSGSGSYNEQFF,TGCAGCGGAACTAGCGGGAGCGGTTCCTACAATGAGCAGTTCTTC
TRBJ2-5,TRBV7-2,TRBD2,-,CASSRGGFQETQYF,TGTGCCAGCTCCCGGGGGGGCTTTCAAGAGACCCAGTACTTC
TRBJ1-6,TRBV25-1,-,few,CASSDAGDNSPLHF,TGTGCCAGCAGTGATGCAGGTGACAATTCACCCCTCCACTTT
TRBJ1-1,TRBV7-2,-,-,CASSLRPDRLTEAFF,TGTGCCAGCAGCTTACGGCCCGACCGCCTCACTGAAGCTTTCTTT
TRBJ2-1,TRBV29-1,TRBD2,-,CSVTRGGYNEQFF,TGCAGCGTCACCCGGGGGGGTTACAATGAGCAGTTCTTC
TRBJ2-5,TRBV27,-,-,CASGGVGETQYF,TGTGCCAGCGGGGGCGTTGGGGAGACCCAGTACTTC
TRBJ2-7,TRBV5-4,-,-,CASSFGGGLVSNEQYF,TGTGCCAGCAGCTTCGGTGGGGGATTAGTTTCAAACGAGCAGTACTTC
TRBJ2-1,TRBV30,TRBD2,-,CASLREGQDEQFF,TGTGCCTCTTTGCGGGAGGGCCAGGATGAGCAGTTCTTC
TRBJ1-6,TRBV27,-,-,CASSPRGVTNSPLHF,TGTGCCAGCAGTCCAAGAGGGGTCACTAATTCACCCCTCCACTTT
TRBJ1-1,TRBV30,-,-,CAWSEQGPGEAFF,TGTGCCTGGAGTGAGCAGGGGCCGGGTGAAGCTTTCTTT
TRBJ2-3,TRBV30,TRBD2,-,CAWRPSGSTDTQYF,TGTGCCTGGCGTCCTAGCGGGAGCACAGATACGCAGTATTTT
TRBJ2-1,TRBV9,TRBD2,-,CASSVTSGAYNEQFF,TGTGCCAGCAGCGTCACTAGCGGGGCCTACAATGAGCAGTTCTTC
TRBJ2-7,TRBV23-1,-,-,CASSQSAGTGRPRGGRTCYEQYF,TGCGCCAGCAGTCAATCCGCGGGGACAGGGCGCCCCCGGGGCGGGAGGACCTGTTACGAGCAGTACTTC
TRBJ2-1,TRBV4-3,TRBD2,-,CASSQVLAGGDNEQFF,TGCGCCAGCAGCCAAGTTCTAGCGGGAGGGGACAATGAGCAGTTCTTC
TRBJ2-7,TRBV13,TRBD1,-,CASSLKDRDAYEQYF,TGTGCCAGCAGCTTAAAGGACAGGGACGCCTACGAGCAGTACTTC
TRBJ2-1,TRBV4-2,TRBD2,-,CASSKTSGLYNEQFF,TGTGCCAGCAGCAAGACTAGCGGCCTCTACAATGAGCAGTTCTTC
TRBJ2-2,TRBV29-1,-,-,CSVGQLANTGELFF,TGCAGCGTCGGCCAACTAGCGAACACCGGGGAGCTGTTTTTT
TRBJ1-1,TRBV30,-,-,CAWSVQVSPEAFF,TGTGCCTGGAGTGTACAGGTATCCCCTGAAGCTTTCTTT
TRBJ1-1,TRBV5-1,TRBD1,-,CASSSGQGKAFF,TGCGCCAGCAGCTCGGGACAGGGTAAAGCTTTCTTT
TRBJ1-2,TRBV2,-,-,CASIRGYGYTF,TGTGCCAGCATTAGGGGTTATGGCTACACCTTC
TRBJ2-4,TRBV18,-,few,CASSPGQALAKNIQYF,TGTGCCAGCTCACCAGGGCAGGCCCTAGCCAAAAACATTCAGTACTTC
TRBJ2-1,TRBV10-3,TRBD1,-,CAISEPPGQESYNEQFF,TGTGCCATCAGCGAACCCCCGGGACAGGAGTCCTACAATGAGCAGTTCTTC
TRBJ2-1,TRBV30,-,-,CAWSVRVSYNEQFF,TGTGCCTGGAGTGTCCGGGTGTCCTACAATGAGCAGTTCTTC